Below are 21 T cell receptor beta chains sequenced from a single sample in a study of blood T cell repertoires in COVID-19. TCRdb's copy holds only in-frame clones and misses some; the assay was immunoSEQ multiplex PCR. The sample has fewer than 600,000 clones, 88% seen once. Sequenced input: PBMCs or T cells enriched from blood (not recorded which). The source of these receptors is a woman between 40 and 50 years old who had recovered from COVID-19.

CDR3 bases: TGTGCCAGCAGTTCAGGGACAGGGAACCAATGGGCTTTCTTT. This codes for CASSSGTGNQWAFF. V gene TRBV28 combines with J gene TRBJ1-1, with 9 bases that match TRBD1. Germline values: CDR1 MDHEN, CDR2 SYDVKM. This CDR3 region has 14 residues. Trimming cost V 4 bases and J 11 bases; bases outside gene matches: 11.

This chain connects TRBV29-1 to TRBJ1-1; D remains ambiguous. The CDR3 consists of 14 residues. From germline, CDR1 is SQVTM and CDR2 ANQGSEA. V was cut by 6 bases and J by 2 bases, with 16 bases left in between. The CDR3 coding sequence is TGCAGCGTAGAGAGGAGACTATCTAACACTGAAGCTTTCTTT. Protein product: CSVERRLSNTEAFF.

The rearrangement links TRBV21-1 to TRBJ2-1; the table names TRBD2, a call not compared with the DNA. TRBV21-1 is reported as a pseudogene. CDR3 size: 11 residues. Here the CDR3 reads CASTHRGCKFF. CDR3 nucleotide sequence: TGTGCCAGCACCCACCGGGGGTGTAAGTTCTTC.

As to this clone: The germline gene is not matched at one end of the junction; a read error may be the cause. The chain has TRBV24-1 and TRBJ2-1, with D possibly being TRBD2 (6 bases). This CDR3 is built from 13 residues. Looked up from germline, CDR1 is KGHDR and CDR2 is SFDVKD. The CDR3 DNA sequence: TGTGCCACCAGTGATTCAGGAGGGCGTCAGGGAGTCTTC. Protein: CATSDSGGRQGVF.

This rearrangement joins TRBV4-3 to TRBJ2-7; 10 bases align to TRBD2. With V trimmed by 2 bases and J by 2 bases, 9 bases remained unmatched. The length of the CDR3 is 17 residues. Germline-derived CDR1 and CDR2 are LGHNA and YSLEER. CDR3 in amino acids: CASSQSSSGSTAYEQYF. CDR3 in DNA: TGCGCCAGCAGCCAATCCTCTAGCGGGAGCACCGCCTACGAGCAGTACTTC.

In this sample, this clone turned up once. CDR3 region: CASSQGAQATGYTF. The CDR3 DNA reads TGTGCCAGCAGCCAAGGAGCCCAGGCTACGGGCTACACCTTC. The chain links TRBV3-1 (or the pseudogene TRBV3-2) to TRBJ1-2; the D is unclear. There are 14 residues in the CDR3. Trimming pared 1 base from V and 8 bases from J, leaving 14 bases between. Looked up from germline, CDR1 is LGHDT and CDR2 is YNNKEL (reference sequence).

The chain combines TRBV10-3 with TRBJ1-2, with TRBD1 matching 7 bases. Germline V gene data show CDR1 as ENHRY and CDR2 as SYGVKD. The ends lost 0 bases at V and 1 base at J; junction bases unmatched: 5. The CDR3 is 16 amino acids. CDR3 DNA: TGTGCCATCAGTGAGTCGGGGACAGCACTTAACTATGGCTACACCTTC. It codes for CAISESGTALNYGYTF.

This chain uses TRBV12-3 or TRBV12-4 with TRBJ2-7; D is ambiguous. The length of the CDR3 is 12 residues. Trimming removed 7 bases at V and 4 bases at J, with 11 bases between. The chain's CDR3 is CASTLFPYEQYF. The CDR3 DNA reads as TGTGCCAGCACCCTATTTCCGTACGAGCAGTACTTC.

This chain links TRBV7-9 with TRBJ1-4; a possible D gene is TRBD1 (5 bases). The CDR3 contains 16 residues. Germline CDR1 and CDR2: SEHNR and FQNEAQ (reference sequence). Trimming shortened V by 3 bases and J by 0 bases, and 11 bases separated the two germline ends. The CDR3 DNA sequence: TGTGCCAGCAGCTTGCGGACACACGCAACTAATGAAAAACTGTTTTTT. It specifies CASSLRTHATNEKLFF. Full variable domain (outside the CDR3, taken from reference TRBV7-9 and TRBJ1-4): DTGVSQNPRHKITKRGQNVTFRCDPISEHNRLYWYRQTLGQGPEFLTYFQNEAQLEKSRLLSDRFSAERPKGSFSTLEIQRTEQGDSAMYLCASSLRTHATNEKLFFGSGTQLSVL.

The genes are TRBV9 and TRBJ2-5; D is unresolved. The CDR3 is 14 residues long. V dropped 2 bases and J dropped 1 base, with 9 bases sitting between them. Germline CDR1 reads SGDLS; CDR2 reads YYNGEE. CDR3 loop: CASSVDGFQETQYF. The CDR3 DNA reads TGTGCCAGCAGCGTTGACGGGTTCCAAGAGACCCAGTACTTC. Drawing the rest from reference TRBV9 and TRBJ2-5, the complete variable domain is DSGVTQTPKHLITATGQRVTLRCSPRSGDLSVYWYQQSLDQGLQFLIQYYNGEERAKGNILERFSAQQFPDLHSELNLSSLELGDSALYFCASSVDGFQETQYFGPGTRLLVL.

This chain uses TRBV4-3 with TRBJ1-1, with D unclear. This CDR3 comprises 13 residues. Germline values: CDR1 LGHNA, CDR2 YSLEER. V shed 2 bases and J shed 5 bases, with 9 bases lying between them. In DNA, the CDR3 is TGCGCCAGCAGCCAACGGTCTAAAACTGAAGCTTTCTTT. Translating it yields CASSQRSKTEAFF.

The chain recombines TRBV27 with TRBJ2-1; 10 bases match TRBD2. V shed 1 base, J shed 6 bases, and the junction held 3 bases outside the gene matches. The germline V gene encodes CDR1 MNHEY and CDR2 SMNVEV (reference sequence). The CDR3 has 15 amino acids. For the CDR3, the DNA is TGTGCCAGCAGTTTATTGGGGACTAGCGCCAATGAGCAGTTCTTC. Translating gives CASSLLGTSANEQFF.

This rearrangement joins TRBV5-6 to TRBJ2-7; 9 positions match TRBD2. V dropped 7 bases and J dropped 2; count of bases not matched to a gene: 7. Germline V CDR1 and CDR2: SGHDT, YYEEEE. The CDR3 has 14 residues. CDR3 sequence reads: CASGLAGSPYEQYF. For the CDR3, the DNA is TGTGCCAGCGGCCTAGCGGGGTCCCCCTACGAGCAGTACTTC.

V is TRBV6-5 and J is TRBJ1-6; 8 nucleotides align to TRBD1. The germline CDR1 and CDR2 sequences are MNHEY and SVGAGI. This CDR3 has 14 residues. The ends lost 8 bases at V and 13 bases at J; junction bases unmatched: 13. CDR3 DNA sequence: TGTGCCAGCCGATGGGCAACAGGGGGTTTTCCCCTCCACTTT. It codes for CASRWATGGFPLHF.

The J gene is TRBJ1-2, the V gene TRBV2; D gene ambiguous. V dropped 6 bases and J dropped 8 bases, with 16 bases sitting between them. The CDR3 sequence is 13 residues long. Germline CDR1 reads SNHLY; CDR2 reads FYNNEI. CDR3 region: CASSGVRLGGYTF. The CDR3 coding sequence is TGTGCCAGCAGCGGGGTCCGGTTGGGAGGCTACACCTTC.

The rearrangement joins TRBV19 to TRBJ2-3, with TRBD2 matching over 11 bases. Unmatched junction bases numbered 5, after V lost 5 bases and J lost 1 base. The CDR3 runs 16 residues. The germline CDR1 and CDR2 sequences are LNHDA and SQIVND (reference sequence). The CDR3 protein is CASSVRLAGRTDTQYF. The CDR3, as DNA: TGTGCCAGTAGTGTCAGACTAGCGGGGCGCACAGATACGCAGTATTTT.

The chain couples TRBV7-2 to TRBJ1-5, with D unclear. This CDR3 has 13 residues. V dropped 7 bases and J dropped 2 bases, with 9 bases sitting between them. Germline V gene sequence: CDR1 SGHTA, CDR2 FQGNSA. CDR3 nucleotides: TGTGCCAGCACCACGAGTCGCAATCAGCCCCAGCATTTT. It codes for CASTTSRNQPQHF.

The V call is TRBV29-1, the J call TRBJ2-3, with 7 nucleotides matching TRBD2. This CDR3 has 15 residues. CDR1 SQVTM and CDR2 ANQGSEA come from the germline V gene. V was pared by 7 bases and J by 2 bases, with 12 bases of the junction left unmatched. CDR3 sequence: CSASGGRGPTDTQYF. CDR3 DNA sequence: TGCAGCGCGTCCGGGGGGAGGGGCCCCACAGATACGCAGTATTTT.

This clone was seen a handful of times. The chain recombines TRBV9 with TRBJ1-6; 7 nucleotides match TRBD1. The CDR3 consists of 15 residues. CDR1 is SGDLS and CDR2 is YYNGEE in the germline V gene. V was clipped by 0 bases and J by 8 bases; unmatched bases: 5. The DNA for the CDR3 is TGTGCCAGCAGCGTAGGAGGGGGCGCGGATTCACCCCTCCACTTT. It encodes CASSVGGGADSPLHF. Full variable domain (rest looked up from reference TRBV9 and TRBJ1-6): DSGVTQTPKHLITATGQRVTLRCSPRSGDLSVYWYQQSLDQGLQFLIQYYNGEERAKGNILERFSAQQFPDLHSELNLSSLELGDSALYFCASSVGGGADSPLHFGNGTRLTVT.

For the CDR3, the DNA is TGTGCCAGCAGCCTTGGGGGGTTTATGAGCTCCTACGAGCAGTACTTC. As protein: CASSLGGFMSSYEQYF. This chain uses TRBV9 with TRBJ2-7; tentative D call: TRBD2 (6 bases). V was cut by 4 bases and J by 0 bases, with 17 bases left in between. The CDR3 is made up of 16 amino acids. Germline CDR1 is SGDLS and CDR2 is YYNGEE.

The chain has TRBV11-2 and TRBJ1-1, with a tentative D call TRBD1 (6 bases). The CDR3 sequence is 14 residues long. V was shortened by 2 bases and J by 4 bases, with 11 bases between the two germline ends. Germline-derived CDR1 and CDR2 are SGHAT and FQNNGV. The CDR3 bases are TGTGCCAGCAGCTTACTACAGGGAAGCACTGAAGCTTTCTTT. Amino acid sequence: CASSLLQGSTEAFF.